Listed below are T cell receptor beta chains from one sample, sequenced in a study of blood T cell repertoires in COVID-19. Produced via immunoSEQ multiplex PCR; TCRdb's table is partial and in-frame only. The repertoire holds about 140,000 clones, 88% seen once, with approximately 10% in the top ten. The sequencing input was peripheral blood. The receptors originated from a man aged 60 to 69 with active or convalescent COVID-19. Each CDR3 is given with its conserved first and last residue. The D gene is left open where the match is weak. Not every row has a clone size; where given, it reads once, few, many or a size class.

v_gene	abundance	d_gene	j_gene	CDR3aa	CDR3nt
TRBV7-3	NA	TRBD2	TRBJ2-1	CASSTRLASYNEQFF	TGTGCCAGCAGCACCCGACTAGCGTCCTACAATGAGCAGTTCTTC
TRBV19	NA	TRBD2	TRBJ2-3	CASSGRGAGGTDTQYF	TGTGCCAGTAGTGGGAGAGGAGCGGGGGGCACAGATACGCAGTATTTT
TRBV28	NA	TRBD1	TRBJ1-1	CASSYIGGDRNLGTEAFF	TGTGCCAGCAGTTATATTGGTGGGGACAGAAACTTGGGCACTGAAGCTTTCTTT
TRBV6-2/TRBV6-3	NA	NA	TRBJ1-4	CASSYLRGGKLFF	TGTGCCAGCAGTTACTTACGGGGAGGAAAACTGTTTTTT
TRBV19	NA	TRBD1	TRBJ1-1	CASSNQGQGGTEAFF	TGTGCCAGTAGTAATCAAGGACAGGGGGGCACTGAAGCTTTCTTT
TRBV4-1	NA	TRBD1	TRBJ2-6	CASSQRQGPLSGANVLTF	TGCGCCAGCAGCCAGCGACAGGGTCCTCTATCTGGGGCCAACGTCCTGACTTTC
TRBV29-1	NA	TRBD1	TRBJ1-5	CSVATGGSNQPQHF	TGCAGCGTAGCTACAGGGGGGAGCAATCAGCCCCAGCATTTT
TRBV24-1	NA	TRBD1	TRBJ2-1	CATSDPTGNNEQFF	TGTGCCACCAGTGATCCGACAGGGAACAATGAGCAGTTCTTC
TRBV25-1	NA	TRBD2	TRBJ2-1	CASSEVGAAGAYNEQFF	TGTGCCAGCAGTGAAGTGGGAGCAGCGGGGGCCTACAATGAGCAGTTCTTC
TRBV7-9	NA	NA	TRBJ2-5	CASSHDRSGETQYF	TGTGCCAGCAGTCACGACAGGTCCGGGGAGACCCAGTACTTC
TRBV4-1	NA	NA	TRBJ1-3	CASSPPGGNTIYF	TGCGCCAGCAGCCCGCCGGGTGGAAACACCATATATTTT
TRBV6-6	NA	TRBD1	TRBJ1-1	CASSTQTGGSEAFF	TGTGCCAGCAGTACTCAGACAGGGGGCTCTGAAGCTTTCTTT
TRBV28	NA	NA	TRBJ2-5	CASSFEDSLQYF	TGTGCCAGCAGTTTTGAGGACTCGCTACAGTACTTC
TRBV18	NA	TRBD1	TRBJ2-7	CASSQGDRAYEQYF	TGTGCCAGCTCACAGGGGGACAGAGCCTACGAGCAGTACTTC
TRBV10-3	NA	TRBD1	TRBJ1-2	CAINAGGDYGYTF	TGTGCCATCAACGCAGGGGGAGACTATGGCTACACCTTC
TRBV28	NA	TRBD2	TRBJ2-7	CASSFTSGRLGEQYF	TGTGCCAGCAGTTTCACTAGCGGGAGGCTAGGCGAGCAGTACTTC
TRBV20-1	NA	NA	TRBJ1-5	CSASSKISEYSNQPQHF	TGCAGTGCTAGTAGCAAAATATCCGAATATAGCAATCAGCCCCAGCATTTT
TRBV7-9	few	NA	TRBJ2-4	CASSSSLSKNIQYF	TGTGCCAGCTCGAGTAGCCTATCCAAAAACATTCAGTACTTC
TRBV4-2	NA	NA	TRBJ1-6	CASSQGQLTGNSPLHF	TGTGCCAGCAGCCAAGGACAGCTCACGGGTAATTCACCCCTCCACTTT
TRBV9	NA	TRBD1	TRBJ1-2	CASSGGQSRYTF	TGTGCCAGCAGCGGGGGACAGTCGAGGTACACCTTC
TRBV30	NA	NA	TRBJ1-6	CAWSGQVNSYNSPLHF	TGTGCCTGGAGTGGACAGGTGAACTCCTATAATTCACCCCTCCACTTT
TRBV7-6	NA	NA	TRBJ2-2	CASSLALSGRTGELFF	TGTGCCAGCAGCTTAGCGCTTTCAGGGAGGACCGGGGAGCTGTTTTTT
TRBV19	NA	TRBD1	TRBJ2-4	CASSLGTGGKNIQYF	TGTGCCAGTAGTCTTGGGACAGGAGGCAAAAACATTCAGTACTTC
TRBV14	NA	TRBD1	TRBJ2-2	CASSQAWLQGAPGELFF	TGTGCCAGCAGTCAAGCGTGGCTACAGGGGGCCCCCGGGGAGCTGTTTTTT
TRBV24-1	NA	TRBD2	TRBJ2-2	CATSDRLAGMGELFF	TGTGCCACCAGTGATCGACTAGCGGGAATGGGGGAGCTGTTTTTT
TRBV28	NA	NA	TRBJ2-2	CASSPAGSGELFF	TGTGCCAGCAGCCCTGCGGGTTCCGGGGAGCTGTTTTTT
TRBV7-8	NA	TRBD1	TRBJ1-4	CASSSRGLWALNEKLFF	TGTGCCAGCAGCTCCAGGGGGCTGTGGGCCCTGAATGAAAAACTGTTTTTT
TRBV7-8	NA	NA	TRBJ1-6	CASSLSARNNSPLHF	TGTGCCAGCAGCTTATCGGCCAGGAATAATTCACCCCTCCACTTT
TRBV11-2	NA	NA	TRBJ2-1	CASSSYYNEQFF	TGTGCCAGCAGTAGTTACTACAATGAGCAGTTCTTC
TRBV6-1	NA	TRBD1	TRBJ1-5	CASSDRGRNQPQHF	TGTGCCAGCAGTGACAGGGGGCGGAATCAGCCCCAGCATTTT
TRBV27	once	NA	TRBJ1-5	CASRPGQISNQPQHF	TGTGCCAGCAGACCGGGACAAATTAGCAATCAGCCCCAGCATTTT